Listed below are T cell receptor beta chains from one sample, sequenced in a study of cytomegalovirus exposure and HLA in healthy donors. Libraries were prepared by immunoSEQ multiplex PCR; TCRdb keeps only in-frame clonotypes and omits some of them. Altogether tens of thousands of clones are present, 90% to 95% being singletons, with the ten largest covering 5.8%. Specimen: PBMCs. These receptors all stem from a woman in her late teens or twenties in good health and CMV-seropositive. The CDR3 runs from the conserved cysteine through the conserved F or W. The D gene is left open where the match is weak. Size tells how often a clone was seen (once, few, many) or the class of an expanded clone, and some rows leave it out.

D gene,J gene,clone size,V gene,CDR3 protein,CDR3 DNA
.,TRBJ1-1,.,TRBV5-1,CASSPGGTEAFF,TGCGCCAGCAGCCCCGGGGGGACTGAAGCTTTCTTT
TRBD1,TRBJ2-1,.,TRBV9,CASSALAGGSYNEQFF,TGTGCCAGCAGCGCTTTGGCAGGGGGTTCCTACAATGAGCAGTTCTTC
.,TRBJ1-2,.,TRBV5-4,CASSLVPKNNYGYTF,TGTGCCAGCAGCTTGGTTCCAAAAAATAACTATGGCTACACCTTC
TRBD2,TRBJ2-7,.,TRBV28,CASGLAGDQPYEQYF,TGTGCCAGCGGACTAGCGGGGGACCAACCCTACGAGCAGTACTTC
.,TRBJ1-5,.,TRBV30,CAWSPRVGQPQHF,TGTGCCTGGAGCCCCAGGGTGGGCCAGCCCCAGCATTTT
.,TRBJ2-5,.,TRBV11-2,CASSLSRVETQYF,TGTGCCAGCAGCCTTTCGAGGGTGGAGACCCAGTACTTC
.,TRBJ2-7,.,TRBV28,CASSFERNYEQYF,TGTGCCAGCAGTTTCGAGCGAAACTACGAGCAGTACTTC
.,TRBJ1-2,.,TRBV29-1,CSVSYRGGNYGYTF,TGCAGCGTTTCCTACAGAGGGGGAAACTATGGCTACACCTTC
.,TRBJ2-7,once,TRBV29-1,CSVEATGSYEQYF,TGCAGCGTTGAGGCGACAGGTTCCTACGAGCAGTACTTC
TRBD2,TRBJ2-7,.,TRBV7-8,CASSLVGTSGSYEQYF,TGTGCCAGCAGCTTAGTTGGGACTAGCGGATCTTACGAGCAGTACTTC
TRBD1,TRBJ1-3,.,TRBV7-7,CASSSGTGPGSGNTIYF,TGTGCTAGCAGCTCCGGGACAGGGCCGGGTTCTGGAAACACCATATATTTT
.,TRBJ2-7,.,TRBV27,CASSLWSGALWEQYF,TGTGCCAGCAGTTTATGGTCAGGGGCCTTGTGGGAGCAGTACTTC
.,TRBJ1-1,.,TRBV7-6,CASSPSDRPNTEAFF,TGTGCCAGCAGCCCCAGCGACAGACCGAACACTGAAGCTTTCTTT
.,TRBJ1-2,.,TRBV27,CASSPFDPGYGYTF,TGTGCCAGCAGTCCGTTCGACCCAGGCTATGGCTACACCTTC
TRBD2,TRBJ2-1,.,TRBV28,CASSLWLSRTSRESYNEQFF,TGTGCCAGCAGTTTATGGCTCTCCCGGACTAGTCGGGAAAGCTACAATGAGCAGTTCTTC
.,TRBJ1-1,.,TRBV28,CASTGLGRLNTEAFF,TGTGCCAGCACCGGACTGGGGAGATTGAACACTGAAGCTTTCTTT
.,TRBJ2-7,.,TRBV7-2,CASSDGLYPYEQYF,TGTGCCAGCAGCGATGGACTATACCCCTACGAGCAGTACTTC
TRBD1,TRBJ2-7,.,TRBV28,CASSLTGNSYEQYF,TGTGCCAGCAGCCTGACAGGGAACTCCTACGAGCAGTACTTC
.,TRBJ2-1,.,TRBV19,CASARPGDEQFF,TGTGCCAGCGCTAGACCAGGGGACGAGCAGTTCTTC
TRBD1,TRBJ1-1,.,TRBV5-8,CASSPGTGDGIAFF,TGTGCCAGCAGTCCCGGGACAGGGGATGGGATAGCTTTCTTT
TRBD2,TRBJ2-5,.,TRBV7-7,CASSATASGGKETQYF,TGTGCTAGCAGCGCAACCGCTAGCGGGGGGAAAGAGACCCAGTACTTC
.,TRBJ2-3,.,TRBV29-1,CSVGATGDITDTQYF,TGCAGCGTGGGGGCGACAGGAGATATCACAGATACGCAGTATTTT
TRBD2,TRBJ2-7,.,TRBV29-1,CSVALGTSGVEQYF,TGCAGCGTTGCCCTGGGTACTAGCGGGGTAGAGCAGTACTTC
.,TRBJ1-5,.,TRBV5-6,CASSLARYQPQHF,TGTGCCAGCAGCTTGGCCAGGTATCAGCCCCAGCATTTT
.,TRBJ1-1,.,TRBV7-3,CASSLMSGGDTEAFF,TGTGCCAGCAGCTTAATGAGTGGGGGGGACACTGAAGCTTTCTTT
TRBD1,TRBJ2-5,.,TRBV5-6,CASSRDRGQETQYF,TGTGCCAGCAGCCGGGACAGGGGTCAAGAGACCCAGTACTTC
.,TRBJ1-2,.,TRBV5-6,CASSLEVGLGGYTF,TGTGCCAGCAGCCTGGAGGTGGGACTAGGGGGCTACACCTTC